Shown below are 30 T cell receptor beta chains from a single sample sequenced in a study of response to subunit inactivated influenza vaccine. A single record per CDR3 protein comes from TCRdb applying MiXCR to the RT-PCR reads. The repertoire holds about 800,000 distinct CDR3 sequences, 21% seen once, with approximately 10% in the top ten. The sample consisted of PBMCs from blood, taken around 5 days after vaccination. These receptors all stem from a man between 45 and 60 years old who received an inactivated influenza vaccine.

V usage is TRBV5-1 and J usage is TRBJ2-5; TRBD2 matches 7 bases. The germline CDR1 and CDR2 sequences are SGHRS and YFSETQ. This CDR3 has 15 residues. V shed 2 bases and J 1 base; nucleotides not matched to a gene: 5. CDR3 nucleotide sequence: TGCGCCAGCAGCTTCTTCGGGGGGTTCCAAGAGACCCAGTACTTC. Translated: CASSFFGGFQETQYF.

V usage is TRBV15 and J usage is TRBJ2-3; D perhaps matches TRBD1 (6 bases). V gave up 4 bases and J gave up 4 bases, with 18 bases separating them. Looked up from germline, CDR1 is LNHNV and CDR2 is YYDKDF (reference sequence). This CDR3 spans 16 amino acids. CDR3 sequence reads: CATSKKTGFRADTQYF. The CDR3, as DNA: TGTGCCACCAGCAAAAAGACAGGCTTTCGGGCAGATACGCAGTATTTT.

This sequence joins TRBV27 and TRBJ1-6; D is unresolved. V was shortened by 5 bases and J by 10 bases, with 12 bases between the two germline ends. The CDR3 contains 13 residues. Germline CDR1 MNHEY, CDR2 SMNVEV (reference sequence). The CDR3 loop reads CASSRTLGSPLHF. The CDR3 DNA reads TGTGCCAGCAGTCGGACTTTGGGATCACCCCTCCACTTT.

V is TRBV4-3 and J is TRBJ2-7, with D uncertain. Trimming removed 0 bases from V and 0 bases from J, with 15 bases in between. The germline V gene has CDR1 LGHNA and CDR2 YSLEER. The CDR3 has 17 amino acids. CDR3 in amino acids: CASSQDLGPPSSYEQYF. DNA for the CDR3: TGCGCCAGCAGCCAAGATCTAGGCCCGCCTAGCTCCTACGAGCAGTACTTC.

The chain has TRBV29-1 and TRBJ2-1, with 14 bases lining up with TRBD2. J gave up 3 bases and V 3 bases, and 7 bases lay outside the gene matches. The V gene's germline CDR1 is SQVTM and CDR2 ANQGSEA. This CDR3 contains 17 residues. The CDR3 sequence: CSVDGSGTSGGYNEQFF. The DNA for the CDR3 is TGCAGCGTTGACGGGTCAGGGACTAGCGGGGGCTACAATGAGCAGTTCTTC.

This clonotype occurred many times. The chain joins TRBV12-3 or TRBV12-4 to TRBJ1-1; the D is unclear. V lost 0 bases, J lost 8 bases, and 13 bases lay in between. This CDR3 is built from 14 residues. CDR3 protein: CASSLAPRPGEAFF. CDR3 in DNA: TGTGCCAGCAGTTTAGCGCCCAGGCCTGGGGAAGCTTTCTTT.

This clonotype was counted many times. The V call is TRBV2, the J call TRBJ2-1; TRBD1 might be the D (6 bases). Looked up from germline, CDR1 is SNHLY and CDR2 is FYNNEI. The CDR3 covers 14 residues. Trimming left V 7 bases short and J 7 bases short, with 17 bases between. The CDR3 nucleotides read TGTGCCAGCACTAGGCCCGGGACAATAAATGAGCAGTTCTTC. Translating it yields CASTRPGTINEQFF.

This clonotype was detected many times. The V gene is TRBV12-3 or TRBV12-4, the J gene TRBJ1-5, with D possibly TRBD1 on 6 matching bases. V was pared by 10 bases and J by 2 bases, with 15 bases between. The CDR3 consists of 14 residues. CDR3 sequence (DNA): TGTGCCATAGGAAATACAGGGCGCAATCAGCCCCAGCATTTT. Translated: CAIGNTGRNQPQHF.

The chain couples TRBV28 to TRBJ2-7; 16 positions match TRBD2. The CDR3 has 15 residues. Germline CDR1 MDHEN, CDR2 SYDVKM. The trim removed 6 bases at V and 10 bases at J, leaving 9 bases unmatched. DNA of the CDR3: TGTGCCAGCAGCCGGGGACTAGCGGGAGGGCCAAAACAGTACTTC. This gives the protein CASSRGLAGGPKQYF.

This chain uses TRBV6-5 with TRBJ2-2; 10 bases align to TRBD2. The CDR3 runs to 16 residues. Germline CDR1 is MNHEY and CDR2 is SVGAGI. The V segment lost 4 bases and the J segment 5 bases; nucleotides outside the gene matches: 7. CDR3 nucleotides: TGTGCCAGCAGTTTCGACGCTAGCGGGAGAACCGGGGAGCTGTTTTTT. Protein sequence: CASSFDASGRTGELFF.

The chain has TRBV15 and TRBJ2-3; maybe TRBD1 (6 bases). Trimming pared 3 bases from V and 2 bases from J, leaving 15 bases between. The CDR3 is 16 residues long. Germline V gene lookup returns CDR1 LNHNV and CDR2 YYDKDF (reference sequence). The DNA for the CDR3 is TGTGCCACCAGCAGGACCACAGGGACCGTCACAGATACGCAGTATTTT. The encoded protein is CATSRTTGTVTDTQYF.

The rearrangement joins TRBV11-2 to TRBJ2-7; TRBD1 matches at 9 bases. The CDR3 sequence is 15 residues long. The V and J ends lost 6 bases and 3 bases, in that order; junction bases with no gene match: 9. Per germline, CDR1 SGHAT and CDR2 FQNNGV. The DNA for the CDR3 is TGTGCCAGCAGTCAATACAGGGGGCTGAGCTACGAGCAGTACTTC. Residues: CASSQYRGLSYEQYF.

This clonotype was seen only a few times. V is TRBV20-1 and J is TRBJ2-3; a possible D gene is TRBD1 (6 bases). This CDR3 spans 12 amino acids. The V gene's germline CDR1 is DFQATT and CDR2 SNEGSKA (reference sequence). The germline V and J ends were trimmed by 6 bases and 4 bases, with 11 bases remaining between them. The CDR3 DNA is TGCAGTGCATCGGCAGGGGCAGATACGCAGTATTTT. It codes for CSASAGADTQYF.

This clonotype was observed a handful of times. This chain connects TRBV12-3 or TRBV12-4 to TRBJ1-4, with 9 bases aligning to TRBD1. The CDR3 runs to 15 residues. V shed 5 bases and J 4 bases; nucleotides not matched to a gene: 5. The CDR3 DNA sequence: TGTGCCAGCAGTAGACGACAGGGGGTTAATGAAAAACTGTTTTTT. Translated: CASSRRQGVNEKLFF.

The chain employs TRBV3-1 and TRBJ2-3; D might be TRBD2 (5 bases). Germline V gene sequence: CDR1 LGHDT, CDR2 YNNKEL (reference sequence). This CDR3 comprises 17 residues. V was clipped by 0 bases and J by 6 bases, with 19 bases between them. Here the CDR3 DNA reads TGTGCCAGCAGCCAAGATTCCGCGGTACGGGGAAGGGATACGCAGTATTTT. This sequence encodes CASSQDSAVRGRDTQYF.

The chain carries TRBV7-6 and TRBJ1-4; D unclear. The CDR3 sequence is 12 residues long. CDR1 is SGHVS and CDR2 is FNYEAQ in the germline V gene. V dropped 1 base and J dropped 11 bases, with 8 bases sitting between them. DNA for the CDR3: TGTGCCAGCAGCTTAGAACGTGGGAAACTGTTTTTT. Translation: CASSLERGKLFF.

V gene TRBV20-1 combines with J gene TRBJ2-5, with 9 bases matching TRBD2. Trimming took 5 bases from V and 3 from J; bases not matched to a gene: 7. The CDR3 covers 14 residues. Looked up from germline, CDR1 is DFQATT and CDR2 is SNEGSKA (reference sequence). CDR3 sequence (DNA): TGCAGTGCTCTTAGCGGGAGCGGGGAAGAGACCCAGTACTTC. Its translation: CSALSGSGEETQYF.

The rearrangement uses TRBV4-3 and TRBJ2-3, with 13 nucleotides matching TRBD2. The CDR3 contains 16 residues. Germline-derived CDR1 and CDR2 are LGHNA and YSLEER. V lost 5 bases to trimming and J lost 5 bases; unmatched junction nucleotides: 7. The CDR3 sequence: CASSTTSGGPGDTQYF. Here the CDR3 DNA reads TGCGCCAGCAGCACGACTAGCGGGGGGCCAGGAGATACGCAGTATTTT.

This clonotype was counted between two and nine times. This sequence joins TRBV27 and TRBJ1-2; D may be TRBD1 (6 bases). V was trimmed by 6 bases and J by 8 bases, leaving 16 bases between them. CDR3 length equals 13 residues. Germline loops: CDR1 MNHEY, CDR2 SMNVEV (reference sequence). CDR3 amino acids: CASSLGGAVGYTF. For the CDR3, the DNA is TGTGCCAGCAGCCTAGGGGGGGCGGTCGGCTACACCTTC.

The rearrangement joins TRBV15 to TRBJ2-2; 7 nucleotides match TRBD1. The germline gives CDR1 LNHNV, CDR2 YYDKDF (reference sequence). This CDR3 spans 15 amino acids. The J segment lost 1 base and the V segment lost 1 base, leaving 0 bases of the junction unmatched. The CDR3 DNA follows: TGTGCCACCAGCAGAGGACAGGGGAACACCGGGGAGCTGTTTTTT. This sequence encodes CATSRGQGNTGELFF.

This clonotype was detected only a few times. The J gene is TRBJ2-2, the V gene TRBV4-1, with D maybe TRBD1 (6 bases). The CDR3 runs to 15 residues. The germline gives CDR1 MGHRA, CDR2 YSYEKL. V lost 6 bases and J 3 bases, leaving 14 bases between the germline ends. DNA for the CDR3: TGCGCCAGCAGACCCCCTACAGGGTACACCGGGGAGCTGTTTTTT. It specifies CASRPPTGYTGELFF.

This clonotype was seen a few times. This chain uses TRBV9 with TRBJ2-5; 7 nucleotides match TRBD2. The CDR3 extends over 15 amino acids. J was trimmed by 2 bases and V by 6 bases; bases with no gene match: 10. Germline loops: CDR1 SGDLS, CDR2 YYNGEE. The chain's CDR3 is CASTKSGAAQETQYF. The CDR3 region has the DNA TGTGCCAGCACTAAGAGCGGGGCAGCACAAGAGACCCAGTACTTC.

The gene calls are TRBV24-1 and TRBJ2-3; TRBD1 matches 7 bases. Germline CDR1 reads KGHDR; CDR2 reads SFDVKD. This CDR3 is built from 14 residues. Losses at the gene ends were 0 bases for V and 5 bases for J; bases not matched to a gene: 1. The CDR3 here is CATSDLTGVDTQYF. The CDR3 nucleotides are TGTGCCACCAGTGATTTGACAGGGGTAGATACGCAGTATTTT.

This clonotype showed up just a few times. This chain connects TRBV6-2 or TRBV6-3 to TRBJ1-1; 8 bases fit TRBD1. The CDR3 is 16 amino acids. Germline CDR1 is MNHEY and CDR2 is SVGEGT. V dropped 5 bases and J dropped 5; count of bases not matched to a gene: 13. CDR3 in amino acids: CASSPQLGQVRTEAFF. The DNA of the CDR3 is TGTGCCAGCAGTCCCCAGTTGGGACAGGTGCGGACTGAAGCTTTCTTT.

This clonotype was recorded only once. The J gene is TRBJ2-3, the V gene TRBV11-2, with 12 bases lining up with TRBD2. CDR3 length: 15 residues. Germline V gives CDR1 SGHAT, CDR2 FQNNGV. V was pared by 5 bases and J by 5 bases, with 5 bases of the junction left unmatched. CDR3 nucleotides: TGTGCCAGCAGCCGGACTAGCGGGGCAGGAGATACGCAGTATTTT. Encoded protein: CASSRTSGAGDTQYF.

This clonotype was detected a few times. V gene TRBV10-2 combines with J gene TRBJ2-7; possible D gene TRBD1, 6 bases. The V end was cut by 7 bases, the J end by 3 bases, with 7 bases between. CDR3 length: 11 residues. Germline V gene lookup returns CDR1 WSHSY and CDR2 SAAADI. CDR3 loop: CASIQGYEQYF. CDR3 DNA sequence: TGCGCCAGCATACAGGGCTACGAGCAGTACTTC.

This clonotype was found a few times. The chain links TRBV7-3 to TRBJ2-3; TRBD2 aligns across 14 bases. Germline loops: CDR1 SGHTA, CDR2 FQGTGA. J lost 2 bases, V lost 2 bases, and 9 bases had no gene match. The CDR3 covers 19 residues. CDR3 in DNA: TGTGCCAGCAGCTTAGGCGGACTAGCGGGAGGAGGGACCACAGATACGCAGTATTTT. This codes for CASSLGGLAGGGTTDTQYF.

In its sample, this clonotype was seen a few times. This chain links TRBV7-9 with TRBJ2-2, with D possibly being TRBD2 (6 bases). The V gene lost 5 bases and the J gene lost 3 bases, with 19 bases spanning the gap. Germline V gives CDR1 SEHNR, CDR2 FQNEAQ (reference sequence). This CDR3 region has 17 residues. CDR3 bases: TGTGCCAGCAGCAGAGGAGGGACCCTCGGGGACACCGGGGAGCTGTTTTTT. Translating gives CASSRGGTLGDTGELFF.

The gene calls are TRBV29-1 and TRBJ2-5, with D unresolved. CDR1 is SQVTM and CDR2 is ANQGSEA in the germline V gene. V was pared by 8 bases and J by 1 base, with 11 bases between. The CDR3 has 12 residues. CDR3 protein: CSPMSAQETQYF. DNA for the CDR3: TGCAGCCCGATGTCGGCCCAAGAGACCCAGTACTTC.

This clonotype has just a few counts. The chain carries TRBV29-1 and TRBJ1-5, with 8 positions matching TRBD1. This CDR3 spans 19 amino acids. Germline CDR1 is SQVTM and CDR2 is ANQGSEA. Trimming removed 7 bases from V and 2 bases from J; junction bases left unmatched: 22. In DNA form, the CDR3 reads TGCAGCGCCATCCAGCTGACAGGGGATATGGGAATTGGCAATCAGCCCCAGCATTTT. It specifies CSAIQLTGDMGIGNQPQHF.